This T cell receptor (beta chain) was recovered during a study of T-cell reconstitution after alpha-beta-depleted transplantation in children (dated by TCRdb to the mid-2010s). Concerning the study at large: The study quantitatively tracked T-cell immune reconstitution after TCRalphabeta/CD19-depleted allogeneic hematopoietic cell transplantation in children using TCR repertoire profiling. Overall results and qualifications from the work: The frequencies of hyperexpanded clones fell over the following months, and after one year, T-cell counts and TCRbeta diversity were mostly attributed to newly produced T cells. In some patients, the high TCRbeta diversity seen at day 60 was put down to recipient T cells and intrathymic progenitors that had survived conditioning. Apparently early alphabetaT-cell count recovery about two months after transplant reportedly relied on only several hundred rapidly expanded clones derived from non-depleted graft cells.

V and J are truncated by 6 bases and 5 bases respectively, leaving an intervening sequence of 18 bases. Its CDR3 holds 15 amino acids, cysteine through phenylalanine. Only the CDR3 part of the read is kept: 45 bases, read in frame from the first base. The germline V gene yields SNHLY for CDR1 and FYNNEI for CDR2. This specimen's treatment or condition label, per the study, means: allogeneic hematopoietic cell transplantation with graft depleted of TCRalphabeta T cells and CD19 B cells. The children who served as transplant recipients had been given grafts of TCRalphabeta/CD19-depleted allogeneic hematopoietic cells. The receptor library was made with PCR. The listed sequencing device is Illumina HiSeq 2500. TCR libraries were prepared with molecular barcoding, using unique molecular identifiers to normalize TCRbeta repertoire quantification. In TCRdb, the public reads were trimmed at Q25 with fastp and aligned with MiXCR, with productive beta chains retained. Each CDR3 protein appears once, grouped with its most common genes and DNA. This sample lists approximately 500,000 distinct CDR3 sequences; under 12% were detected once. The ten largest clonotypes hold 2% to 2.5% of the sample.

On this clonotype: Its binding antigen is unknown. Nothing much larger sits one base from this clone, and base qualities are not available.

The receptor chain draws on TRBV2 and TRBJ2-3; 6 matching bases give a weak D call of TRBD2. The starting material was PBMCs, obtained before TCRalphabeta/CD19-depleted stem cell transplant. The receptor was derived from a child under 10 years old with inherited bone marrow failure, due to receive a stem cell transplant. CDR3 sequence: CASRDGTEGKDTQYF. The sequenced DNA: TGTGCCAGCAGGGACGGGACTGAAGGTAAAGATACGCAGTATTTT.